This T cell receptor (beta chain) was recorded in a study of blood T cell repertoires in COVID-19. The wider study: Nucleic acid was either cDNA or gDNA, and it came from T cells, B-cell-depleted T cells, or PBMCs.

This clone was counted a few times. Germline V gene data show CDR1 as LGHDT and CDR2 as YNNKEL (reference sequence). The CDR3 loop spans 15 amino acids. After removal of 2 bases from V and 3 bases from J, the junction contained 3 bases not matched to a gene. How the authors handled the data: Amplification of reference gene primers provided the estimated nucleated cell counts. Some clones are missing from TCRdb's copy, which holds only in-frame ones; the method was immunoSEQ multiplex PCR. That table furnishes V, J and clone size, whereas the DNA furnished D and trimming. Seen here are about 23,000 clones, 85% to 90% observed once, and the top ten hold 5.5% to 7%.

Input material: peripheral blood. The receptor was derived from a woman older than 75 with active COVID-19. The rearrangement joins TRBV3-1 (or the pseudogene TRBV3-2) to TRBJ1-2; TRBD1 agrees at 10 bases. Here the CDR3 reads CASSQTGQGYYGYTF. As DNA, the CDR3 is TGTGCCAGCAGCCAAACGGGACAGGGGTACTATGGCTACACCTTC.